Reported below is one T cell receptor (beta chain). Its cognate antigen is unknown. These data come from a study of cytomegalovirus exposure and HLA in healthy donors. Whole-study results and caveats: Listed as cytomegalovirus-associated were 164 TCR beta chains. TCR sequences were mostly rare, though some public TCRs occurred in many donors. Researchers reported that a few CMV-associated chains were confirmed in vitro as CMV antigen-specific.

TCRdb's table, derived via immunoSEQ multiplex PCR, lists solely in-frame clones and lacks some. The sample lists 110,000 to 150,000 clones, 94% seen once, with approximately 2% in the top ten. V dropped 0 bases and J dropped 3 bases, with 9 bases sitting between them. Germline assignment: CDR1 SGHNT and CDR2 YENEEA. The CDR3 length is 14 residues. This sequence joins TRBV11-3 and TRBJ2-7, with D perhaps TRBD1 (5 bases). The TCR comes from a man in his late teens or twenties in good health and CMV-seropositive. Sequenced input: PBMCs. The CDR3 DNA sequence: TGTGCCAGCAGCTTAGATCCAGACAGCTACGAGCAGTACTTC. Translation gives CASSLDPDSYEQYF.